A selection of T cell receptor beta chains follows, all from one sample in a study of brain T cells in children with intractable seizures. Only in-frame clones appear in the TCRdb table, and some are missing; sequencing was by immunoSEQ multiplex PCR. The sample carries about 340,000 clones, over 90% recorded once. The sample was peripheral blood, taken 5 to 6 months after surgery. Receptors originate from a boy in the first two years of life with tuberous sclerosis and intractable seizures. CDR3s include the opening cysteine and the closing phenylalanine or tryptophan. A D gene is named only where the DNA matches it firmly. Clone size is shown for a subset of rows, as once, few, many or a class of expanded clone.

cdr3_length	clone_size	d_call	v_call	j_call	cdr3_nt	cdr3_aa
17	NA	TRBD2	TRBV3-1/TRBV3-2	TRBJ2-7	TGTGCCAGCAGCCAATTGGGGGCGGGGGGCAACTCCTACGAGCAGTACTTC	CASSQLGAGGNSYEQYF
13	NA	NA	TRBV4-1	TRBJ2-1	TGCGCCAGCAGCCAAGCTTCTCCGGATGAGCAGTTCTTC	CASSQASPDEQFF
20	NA	TRBD1	TRBV27	TRBJ2-1	TGTGCCAGCAGTTTATTCCCGGACAGGGGGCGGGGGGGGAGCTACAATGAGCAGTTCTTC	CASSLFPDRGRGGSYNEQFF
15	NA	NA	TRBV28	TRBJ2-7	TGTGCCAGCAGAGAAGACAGAACTCGACACTACGAGCAGTACTTC	CASREDRTRHYEQYF
13	once	NA	TRBV5-1	TRBJ1-1	TGCGCCAGCAACGGGACACCGAACACTGAAGCTTTCTTT	CASNGTPNTEAFF
14	once	NA	TRBV11-2	TRBJ2-1	TGTGCCAGCAGCACCAGCGGAGGTGGGAATGAGCAGTTCTTC	CASSTSGGGNEQFF
15	NA	TRBD1	TRBV6-5	TRBJ2-7	TGTGCCAGCACCCCACTCGGACAGGGGGCTAAAGAGCAGTACTTC	CASTPLGQGAKEQYF
14	few	TRBD1	TRBV11-3	TRBJ2-5	TGTGCCAGCAGCCAAGACAGGGGGACAGAGACCCAGTACTTC	CASSQDRGTETQYF
17	once	TRBD1	TRBV15	TRBJ1-6	TGTGCCACCAGCAGTGATCGCGCCGGGACAGGGGATTCACCCCTCCACTTT	CATSSDRAGTGDSPLHF
16	NA	NA	TRBV4-1	TRBJ1-2	TGCGCCAGCAGCCAAGATTCGGAGGCAGAAGGTTATGGCTACACCTTC	CASSQDSEAEGYGYTF
15	NA	NA	TRBV19	TRBJ2-7	TGTGCCAGTAGTGTCTTCGGGGGCAGCCCCTACGAGCAGTACTTC	CASSVFGGSPYEQYF
15	NA	NA	TRBV6-6	TRBJ1-2	TGTGCCAGCAGTTACTCATCAGGGGTTAACTATGGCTACACCTTC	CASSYSSGVNYGYTF
11	NA	NA	TRBV3-1/TRBV3-2	TRBJ2-7	TGTGCCAGCAGCCGGTCCTACGAGCAGTACTTC	CASSRSYEQYF
20	NA	NA	TRBV7-3	TRBJ2-6	TGTGCCAGCAGCTTAAGTGGCGGCAGGGCCACCCTCTCTGGGGCCAACGTCCTGACTTTC	CASSLSGGRATLSGANVLTF
15	once	TRBD1	TRBV19	TRBJ1-2	TGTGCCAGCTCTGACAGGGGGCGACTGGGATATGGCTACACCTTC	CASSDRGRLGYGYTF
15	NA	NA	TRBV10-3	TRBJ2-2	TGTGCCATCAATTCCGGGGGGCCGAACACCGGGGAGCTGTTTTTT	CAINSGGPNTGELFF
11	NA	NA	TRBV28	TRBJ1-3	TGTGCCAGCGGGACCGGGGGGGCCATATATTTT	CASGTGGAIYF
13	once	NA	TRBV9	TRBJ2-1	TGTGCCAGCAGCCATTCGGTGGCGAATGAGCAGTTCTTC	CASSHSVANEQFF
14	once	NA	TRBV5-1	TRBJ1-3	TGCGCCAGCAGCTACGAGGGCTCTGGAAACACCATATATTTT	CASSYEGSGNTIYF
19	few	NA	TRBV7-9	TRBJ2-3	TGTGCCAGCAGCTCAGGGGCGGGTTCTAGCGGAGGGCTCACAGATACGCAGTATTTT	CASSSGAGSSGGLTDTQYF
12	NA	NA	TRBV6-2/TRBV6-3	TRBJ2-1	TGTGCCAGCAGTTCCGGGACGGTTGAGCAGTTCTTC	CASSSGTVEQFF
13	once	TRBD2	TRBV27	TRBJ2-7	TGTGCCAGCAGTTGGCGGGAGGGCTACGAGCAGTACTTC	CASSWREGYEQYF
14	NA	TRBD2	TRBV5-4	TRBJ2-5	TGTGCCAGCAGCTTAGCGGGGGTACAAGAGACCCAGTACTTC	CASSLAGVQETQYF
17	NA	TRBD1	TRBV27	TRBJ1-2	TGTGCCAGCAGGGCTCCGGGACAGATCCTCCCTAACTATGGCTACACCTTC	CASRAPGQILPNYGYTF
14	NA	NA	TRBV7-9	TRBJ2-2	TGTGCCAGCAGCTTATCAGCGATCACCGGGGAGCTGTTTTTT	CASSLSAITGELFF
16	NA	NA	TRBV24-1	TRBJ2-6	TGTGCCACGGGCCTAGCAGGGGCCGCTGGGGCCAACGTCCTGACTTTC	CATGLAGAAGANVLTF
14	NA	NA	TRBV6-1	TRBJ1-5	TGTGCCAGCAGTGAAACACAGGGCGATCAGCCCCAGCATTTT	CASSETQGDQPQHF
16	NA	NA	TRBV14	TRBJ2-3	TGTGCCAGCAGCCCCGGGAAAACAGTCATAACAGATACGCAGTATTTT	CASSPGKTVITDTQYF
13	NA	NA	TRBV7-6	TRBJ1-1	TGTGCCAGCAGCTTAGCCCGGGTTTCAGAAGCTTTCTTT	CASSLARVSEAFF
16	NA	NA	TRBV2	TRBJ1-3	TGTGCCAGCAGTGAAAGTAGGGGGAGAACTGGAAACACCATATATTTT	CASSESRGRTGNTIYF
13	NA	NA	TRBV5-1	TRBJ1-1	TGCGCCAGCAGCATGGGACGAGACACTGAAGCTTTCTTT	CASSMGRDTEAFF
14	NA	NA	TRBV7-9	TRBJ2-3	TGTGCCAGCAGCTTATCACTAGCTACAGATACGCAGTATTTT	CASSLSLATDTQYF
17	NA	TRBD2	TRBV13	TRBJ2-1	TGTGCCAGCAGCTTCTCCTGGATGCGGGAGGGCCGAGGGGAGCAGTTCTTC	CASSFSWMREGRGEQFF
15	NA	TRBD1	TRBV6-6	TRBJ2-6	TGTGCCAGCAGTTGGGACAGGTCTGGGGCCAACGTCCTGACTTTC	CASSWDRSGANVLTF
13	NA	NA	TRBV19	TRBJ1-3	TGTGCCAGTAGTAGAGACTCTGGAAACACCATATATTTT	CASSRDSGNTIYF
15	NA	NA	TRBV7-3	TRBJ2-1	TGTGCCAGCAGCGAGCAGGGACTGTCCTACAATGAGCAGTTCTTC	CASSEQGLSYNEQFF
13	NA	NA	TRBV24-1	TRBJ1-5	TGTGCCACCAGTGTAGGGCAAAATCAGCCCCAGCATTTT	CATSVGQNQPQHF
16	once	NA	TRBV11-2	TRBJ1-3	TGTGCCAGCTCTTTCCGAGGGGGAGGAGAGGGAAACACCATATATTTT	CASSFRGGGEGNTIYF
12	NA	NA	TRBV4-2	TRBJ2-7	TGTGCCAGCAGCCAAAGCGGCTACGAGCAGTACTTC	CASSQSGYEQYF
18	NA	TRBD2	TRBV4-2	TRBJ2-7	TGTGCCAGCAGCTTCCGGCTAGCGGGAGCCGTGTCTTTCTACGAGCAGTACTTC	CASSFRLAGAVSFYEQYF
16	NA	NA	TRBV4-1	TRBJ1-5	TGCGCCAGCAGCCAAGAAGAATTGGGGCAAGATCAGCCCCAGCATTTT	CASSQEELGQDQPQHF
15	NA	TRBD2	TRBV20-1	TRBJ2-3	TGCAGTGCTAGTAAGAGCCTAGCGGGCTCAGATACGCAGTATTTT	CSASKSLAGSDTQYF
17	NA	NA	TRBV7-2	TRBJ1-6	TGTGCCAGCAGCTTAGTGGCAGACATTACCTATAATTCACCCCTCCACTTT	CASSLVADITYNSPLHF
15	NA	NA	TRBV5-6	TRBJ2-3	TGTGCCAGCAGCCCCAGCAGTACTAGCACAGATACGCAGTATTTT	CASSPSSTSTDTQYF
14	few	NA	TRBV11-3	TRBJ1-1	TGTGCCAGCAGCTTAGTTGAGAGGAACACTGAAGCTTTCTTT	CASSLVERNTEAFF
13	NA	NA	TRBV2	TRBJ2-2	TGTGCCACGATGGCAGGTTCCCCCGGGGAGCTGTTTTTT	CATMAGSPGELFF
11	NA	NA	TRBV30	TRBJ1-2	TGTGCCTGGAGTGTATTCCGGCAATCGGGCTTC	CAWSVFRQSGF
14	NA	TRBD2	TRBV4-1	TRBJ2-1	TGCGCCAGCAGCCCCGGACTAGCTGACAATGAGCAGTTCTTC	CASSPGLADNEQFF
13	NA	NA	TRBV30	TRBJ2-6	TGTGCCTGGAGTGTGGCTGGGGCCAACGTCCTGACTTTC	CAWSVAGANVLTF
14	NA	NA	TRBV6-5	TRBJ2-2	TGTGCCAGCAGGAGTATCCCCAAAACCGGGGAGCTGTTTTTT	CASRSIPKTGELFF
15	once	TRBD1	TRBV7-3	TRBJ2-5	TGTGCCAGCAGCTTAGCAGGGGGCATACAAGAGACCCAGTACTTC	CASSLAGGIQETQYF
17	NA	NA	TRBV3-1/TRBV3-2	TRBJ2-3	TGTGCCAGCAGCCTCCTAGGCAGGGTAGGGGTCCCAGATACGCAGTATTTT	CASSLLGRVGVPDTQYF
18	NA	TRBD1	TRBV6-2/TRBV6-3	TRBJ2-7	TGTGCCAGCAGCAAAGGGACAGGGACAGGGAGAAATCCCTACGAGCAGTACTTC	CASSKGTGTGRNPYEQYF
13	NA	TRBD1	TRBV24-1	TRBJ2-2	TGTGCCACCAGGGGGACAGCCACCGGGGAGCTGTTTTTT	CATRGTATGELFF
15	NA	TRBD1	TRBV7-9	TRBJ1-2	TGTGCCAGCAGCTTCCCAGGGGGATTAAACTATGGCTACACCTTC	CASSFPGGLNYGYTF
14	NA	NA	TRBV5-1	TRBJ2-1	TGCGCCAGCAGCTTTCAGGGGTCCTACAATGAGCAGTTCTTC	CASSFQGSYNEQFF
16	NA	NA	TRBV3-1/TRBV3-2	TRBJ2-6	TGTGCCAGCAGCCAAGTCACCGGCTCTGGGGCCAACGTCCTGACTTTC	CASSQVTGSGANVLTF
15	NA	TRBD1	TRBV30	TRBJ1-4	TGTGCCTGGAGCCCGGGGACAGGGGAAGGGGAAAAACTGTTTTTT	CAWSPGTGEGEKLFF
14	NA	NA	TRBV7-2	TRBJ1-1	TGTGCCAGCAGCTTAGATGCCGGGGACACTGAAGCTTTCTTT	CASSLDAGDTEAFF
16	NA	NA	TRBV9	TRBJ1-1	TGTGCCAGCAGCGTAGACAATGAGGTGGGGTTCACTGAAGCTTTCTTT	CASSVDNEVGFTEAFF